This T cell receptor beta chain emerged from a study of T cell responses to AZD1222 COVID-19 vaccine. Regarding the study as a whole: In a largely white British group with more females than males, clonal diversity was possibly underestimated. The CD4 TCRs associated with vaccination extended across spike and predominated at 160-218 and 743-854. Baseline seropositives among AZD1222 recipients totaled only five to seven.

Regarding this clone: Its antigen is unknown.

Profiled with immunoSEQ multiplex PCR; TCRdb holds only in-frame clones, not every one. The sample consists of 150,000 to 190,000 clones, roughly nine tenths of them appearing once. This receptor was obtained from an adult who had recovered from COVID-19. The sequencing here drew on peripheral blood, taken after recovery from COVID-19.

As DNA, the CDR3 is TGTGCCAGCAGGCAACCCCGGCCGGGCGTCACTGAAGCTTTCTTT. This encodes CASRQPRPGVTEAFF. The J gene is TRBJ1-1, the V gene TRBV6-5; D unresolved. This CDR3 spans 15 amino acids. Germline loops: CDR1 MNHEY, CDR2 SVGAGI. The germline V and J ends were trimmed by 6 bases and 4 bases, with 18 bases remaining between them.